Following are 26 T cell receptor beta chains from one sample sequenced in a study of type 1 and type 2 diabetes patients. Genomic DNA was the PCR template. Multiplex PCR with 30 forward and 13 reverse primers amplified the TCR beta CDR3. A single record per CDR3 protein comes from TCRdb applying MiXCR to the multiplex PCR reads. The sample has some 250,000 distinct CDR3 sequences; over 45% are singletons. The sample taken for sequencing was peripheral blood mononuclear cells (PBMCs). All receptors come from a man between 18 and 29 years old with type 2 diabetes.

The rearrangement uses TRBV27 and TRBJ2-5; no clear D gene. CDR3 length: 14 amino acids. V lost 4 bases and J 5 bases, leaving 14 bases between the germline ends. CDR1 and CDR2 (germline): MNHEY, SMNVEV (reference sequence). The CDR3 sequence: CASSSTQIRETQYF. The CDR3 DNA sequence: TGTGCCAGCAGTTCCACACAGATTCGCGAGACCCAGTACTTC.

This clonotype was seen a few times. The rearrangement links TRBV7-8 to TRBJ1-1; D not resolved. V lost 5 bases and J lost 5, with 12 bases in between. The length of the CDR3 is 13 residues. Germline CDR1 and CDR2: SGHVS and FQNEAQ. CDR3 in amino acids: CASSQQSRTEAFF. The CDR3 DNA sequence: TGTGCCAGCAGCCAACAATCTCGGACTGAAGCTTTCTTT.

Concerning this clonotype itself: This clone may be a read error of a much larger clone one base away. The V call is TRBV2, the J call TRBJ1-1, with 8 nucleotides matching TRBD1. This CDR3 has 13 amino acids. The V gene's germline CDR1 is SNHLY and CDR2 FYNNEI. The CDR3 sequence is CASSGDRNTEASF. CDR3 nucleotide sequence: TGTGCCAGCAGTGGGGACAGGAACACTGAAGCTTCCTTT.

The rearrangement links TRBV19 to TRBJ2-2, with unresolved D. The CDR3 spans 13 residues. V shed 4 bases and J shed 4 bases, with 7 bases lying between them. Germline values: CDR1 LNHDA, CDR2 SQIVND (reference sequence). The CDR3 sequence is CASSTPPTGELFF. The CDR3 DNA follows: TGTGCCAGTAGTACCCCCCCCACCGGGGAGCTGTTTTTT.

This clonotype was observed a few times. This chain links TRBV19 with TRBJ1-4, with 9 bases fitting TRBD1. Trimming at V came to 5 bases and at J to 7 bases, leaving 8 bases not matched to a gene. The CDR3 sequence is 15 residues long. Germline V lookup: CDR1 LNHDA, CDR2 SQIVND (reference sequence). For the CDR3, the DNA is TGTGCCAGTAGTCCCGGGGACAGGGTCGGTGAAAAACTGTTTTTT. This translates into CASSPGDRVGEKLFF.

For the CDR3, the DNA is TGTGCCAGCAGTGGGACTAGCGGAGATACGCAGTATTTT. Translating it yields CASSGTSGDTQYF. The gene calls are TRBV6-4 and TRBJ2-3, with 10 bases fitting TRBD2. The CDR3 extends over 13 amino acids. V shed 4 bases and J 5 bases; nucleotides not matched to a gene: 0. Germline loops: CDR1 MRHNA, CDR2 SNTAGT.

The rearrangement links TRBV19 to TRBJ1-1; unclear D gene. This CDR3 comprises 13 residues. V lost 4 bases to trimming and J lost 5 bases, with 11 bases between them. Germline V gene sequence: CDR1 LNHDA, CDR2 SQIVND (reference sequence). CDR3 nucleotide sequence: TGTGCCAGTAGTACCTCCGTCCGTACTGAAGCTTTCTTT. It is translated as CASSTSVRTEAFF.

The sample holds many counts of this clonotype. The chain links TRBV15 to TRBJ2-2; 14 bases are a match to TRBD2. The CDR3 is made up of 17 amino acids. J lost 1 base, V lost 3 bases, and 1 base had no gene match. Germline V gene sequence: CDR1 LNHNV, CDR2 YYDKDF (reference sequence). The CDR3 reads CATSSGLAGGNTGELFF. For the CDR3, the DNA is TGTGCCACCAGCAGTGGACTAGCGGGAGGGAACACCGGGGAGCTGTTTTTT.

This clonotype was observed a handful of times. V and J are TRBV7-2 and TRBJ2-7; D is uncertain. With 5 bases removed from V and 3 bases from J, the gap between germline ends came to 11 bases. The CDR3 contains 13 residues. The germline V gene has CDR1 SGHTA and CDR2 FQGNSA. The CDR3 nucleotides read TGTGCCAGCAGCCGTTCTAGGGACTACGAGCAGTACTTC. It yields the protein CASSRSRDYEQYF.

A note on this clonotype: This could be a read error, since a much larger clone is one nucleotide away. The chain employs TRBV7-2 and TRBJ2-5, with 9 positions matching TRBD1. CDR3 length equals 17 residues. The V gene's germline CDR1 is SGHTA and CDR2 FQGNSA. The CDR3 sequence: CASSLIGTGRGQEAQYF. CDR3 nucleotide sequence: TGTGCCAGCAGCTTAATCGGGACAGGGAGGGGGCAAGAGGCCCAGTACTTC.

This clonotype was found a few times. V gene TRBV2 combines with J gene TRBJ2-3, with a possible D match to TRBD1 (5 bases). Trimming took 6 bases from V and 2 from J, leaving 15 bases between them. CDR1 is SNHLY and CDR2 is FYNNEI in the germline V gene. The CDR3 consists of 15 residues. The CDR3 DNA reads as TGTGCCAGCAGCCCTAAATCAGGGCCCACAGATACGCAGTATTTT. As protein: CASSPKSGPTDTQYF.

The chain is built from TRBV27 and TRBJ2-3; D unclear. CDR1 and CDR2 from the germline V gene are MNHEY and SMNVEV (reference sequence). This CDR3 spans 15 amino acids. V was cut by 0 bases and J by 0 bases, with 7 bases left in between. The CDR3: CASSLSKGSTDTQYF. CDR3 sequence (DNA): TGTGCCAGCAGTTTATCGAAAGGGAGCACAGATACGCAGTATTTT.

This clonotype appeared a single time. The rearrangement joins TRBV28 to TRBJ1-1; 10 nucleotides line up with TRBD1. CDR3 size: 16 residues. The ends lost 2 bases at V and 6 bases at J; junction bases unmatched: 9. The V gene's germline CDR1 is MDHEN and CDR2 SYDVKM. CDR3 sequence: CASSLEGQGLGAEAFF. In DNA, the CDR3 is TGTGCCAGCAGTTTAGAGGGACAGGGGCTAGGGGCTGAAGCTTTCTTT.

With respect to this clonotype: This may stem from a read error, because a much larger clone lies one nucleotide away. The chain links TRBV28 to TRBJ2-7, with 9 bases that match TRBD2. The CDR3 contains 16 residues. Per the germline V gene, CDR1 is MDHEN and CDR2 is SYDVKM. The junction had 15 bases not matched to a gene; V was cut back by 5 bases and J by 7 bases. CDR3 DNA sequence: TGTGCCAGCAGTGGTGGCGGGAGGGCCTCCTACAATGAGCAGTACTTC. This encodes CASSGGGRASYNEQYF.

This clonotype was observed a handful of times. This chain links TRBV6-5 with TRBJ2-7; D may correspond to TRBD1 or TRBD2 (5 bases each). The germline V gene encodes CDR1 MNHEY and CDR2 SVGAGI. The CDR3 has 13 residues. The V and J ends lost 2 bases and 0 bases respectively, with 5 bases between them. This CDR3 reads CASSYGGSYEQYF. DNA for the CDR3: TGTGCCAGCAGTTACGGGGGCTCCTACGAGCAGTACTTC.

This clonotype came up a few times. The chain employs TRBV10-2 and TRBJ1-2; 7 bases are shared with TRBD1. Germline lookup yields CDR1 WSHSY and CDR2 SAAADI. V shed 2 bases and J 8 bases; nucleotides not matched to a gene: 8. This CDR3 has 14 amino acids. This CDR3 is CASSERSRGGGYTF. The CDR3 nucleotides are TGCGCCAGCAGTGAGAGAAGCAGGGGGGGCGGCTACACCTTC.

V and J are TRBV12-3 or TRBV12-4 and TRBJ2-3, with a weak D call TRBD1 (5 bases). Trimming left V 8 bases short and J 0 bases short, with 15 bases between. This CDR3 spans 15 amino acids. DNA of the CDR3: TGTGCCAGCGGCATGTGGCAGGGAAGCACAGATACGCAGTATTTT. Protein sequence: CASGMWQGSTDTQYF.

In regard to this clonotype: Its ends do not fully match the called genes, so a read error is possible. The V call is TRBV10-3, the J call TRBJ2-6, with D perhaps matching TRBD1 or TRBD2 (6 bases each). The CDR3 spans 18 residues. Germline CDR1 reads ENHRY; CDR2 reads SYGVKD. For the CDR3, the DNA is TGTGCCAGCAGTGCCAATACAGGGACCGGGGGTGGGGCCAACGTCCTGACTTTC. This translates into CASSANTGTGGGANVLTF.

V usage is TRBV11-2 and J usage is TRBJ2-1; tentatively, D is TRBD1 (5 bases). V was shortened by 1 base and J by 4 bases, with 11 bases between the two germline ends. Looked up from germline, CDR1 is SGHAT and CDR2 is FQNNGV. This CDR3 region has 15 residues. CDR3 region: CASSLASGLYNEQFF. CDR3 nucleotides: TGTGCCAGCAGCTTAGCCTCAGGGCTATACAATGAGCAGTTCTTC.

In regard to this clonotype: This CDR3 fails to terminate in the conserved phenylalanine or tryptophan, so it likely reflects a read error. This chain joins TRBV20-1 and TRBJ2-3; TRBD2 aligns across 9 bases. This CDR3 comprises 13 residues. V lost 1 base and J lost 7; bases outside the gene matches: 3. Germline V lookup: CDR1 DFQATT, CDR2 SNEGSKA (reference sequence). The DNA of the CDR3 is TGCAGTGCTAGAGGACTAGCGGAGTATACGCAGTATCTT. Translation: CSARGLAEYTQYL.

This chain links TRBV19 with TRBJ2-4, with D possibly called TRBD1 or TRBD2 (5 bases each). Germline-derived CDR1 and CDR2 are LNHDA and SQIVND (reference sequence). This CDR3 comprises 15 residues. V was pared by 6 bases and J by 0 bases, with 12 bases between. CDR3 amino acids: CASSRGGSAKNIQYF. CDR3 in DNA: TGTGCCAGTAGCCGGGGCGGGTCAGCCAAAAACATTCAGTACTTC. Combining the CDR3 with reference TRBV19 and TRBJ2-4 gives the whole variable domain DGGITQSPKYLFRKEGQNVTLSCEQNLNHDAMYWYRQDPGQGLRLIYYSQIVNDFQKGDIAEGYSVSREKKESFPLTVTSAQKNPTAFYLCASSRGGSAKNIQYFGAGTRLSVL.

This sequence joins TRBV6-5 and TRBJ2-5; TRBD2 agrees at 8 bases. There are 15 residues in the CDR3. V shed 6 bases, J shed 4 bases, and the junction held 10 bases outside the gene matches. The V gene's germline CDR1 is MNHEY and CDR2 SVGAGI. As DNA, the CDR3 is TGTGCCAGCAGCCCGACGGGCGCGGGGGGAGAGACCCAGTACTTC. Its protein is CASSPTGAGGETQYF.

The chain is built from TRBV27 and TRBJ2-2; no firm D call. Deletions cut 4 bases from V and 11 bases from J, with 8 bases between. The CDR3 has 11 residues. CDR1 and CDR2 (germline): MNHEY, SMNVEV (reference sequence). As DNA, the CDR3 is TGTGCCAGCAGTTCCAATCGCGAGCTGTTTTTT. This translates into CASSSNRELFF.

The rearrangement uses TRBV14 and TRBJ2-2; 8 bases are shared with TRBD1. This CDR3 is built from 18 residues. J was trimmed by 6 bases and V by 0 bases; bases with no gene match: 12. Germline V gene lookup returns CDR1 SGHDN and CDR2 FVKESK. CDR3 nucleotide sequence: TGTGCCAGCAGCCAAGATTGGGGTACAGGGGGTTCGGCCGGGGAGCTGTTTTTT. Residues: CASSQDWGTGGSAGELFF.

This rearrangement joins TRBV24-1 to TRBJ2-5, with 7 bases matching TRBD2. CDR3 size: 16 residues. Germline CDR1 reads KGHDR; CDR2 reads SFDVKD. V was pared by 11 bases and J by 2 bases, with 16 bases of the junction left unmatched. CDR3 nucleotide sequence: TGTGCCAGTAGACGGGGACTAACGGGAGTGCAAGAGACCCAGTACTTC. Its translation is CASRRGLTGVQETQYF.

In regard to this clonotype: At one end, the junction sequence differs from germline, possibly due to a read error. The chain uses TRBV20-1 and TRBJ2-7; tentative D call: TRBD2 (5 bases). The V gene's germline CDR1 is DFQATT and CDR2 SNEGSKA (reference sequence). CDR3 length: 14 amino acids. This chain's CDR3 is CSATGRTGSYERYF. DNA of the CDR3: TGCAGTGCAACCGGACGGACGGGATCCTACGAGCGGTACTTC.